Detailed here is one T cell receptor (beta chain). What it recognizes is unknown. This sample was taken from a study of T cells in Graves' hyperthyroidism and ophthalmopathy. Study-wide findings and caveats: Ophthalmopathy was distinguished from stable hyperthyroidism by 13 V-J signatures.

The investigators amplified TCR beta CDR3 regions from RNA transcripts. HTBI primers were the set used in a first-round RT-PCR of the TCR CDR3. MiXCR, applied by TCRdb to the multiplex PCR reads, yields one record per CDR3 protein. Among fewer than 850,000 distinct CDR3 sequences listed, 15% to 20% were seen once. The junction had 7 bases not matched to a gene; V was cut back by 2 bases and J by 3 bases. This CDR3 region has 17 residues. The germline V gene encodes CDR1 SGHNT and CDR2 YYREEE (reference sequence). This sequence joins TRBV5-4 and TRBJ2-6; TRBD1 matches 8 bases. The sequence was collected from a man aged 45 to 65 with Graves' hyperthyroidism. The sample taken for sequencing was blood. The CDR3: CASSLGQGYSGANVLTF. DNA of the CDR3: TGTGCCAGCAGCTTAGGACAGGGATATAGTGGGGCCAACGTCCTGACTTTC.